This record concerns one T cell receptor (beta chain) sequence. The entry originates in a study of blood T cells in healthy people across ages. The authors ran a second PCR of about 7 to 12 cycles using a sample-barcoded 5' primer and a J-beta primer mix. TCRdb fed the 5' RACE reads into MiXCR, producing one record per CDR3 protein. Among about 640,000 distinct CDR3 sequences listed, around two fifths were seen once. V lost 4 bases and J 4 bases, leaving 15 bases between the germline ends. The CDR3 runs to 14 residues. Per the germline V gene, CDR1 is SGHRS and CDR2 is YFSETQ. The rearrangement uses TRBV5-1 and TRBJ2-7; D perhaps matches TRBD1 (6 bases). The TCR sequence derives from a man at least 80 years old in good health. Material for sequencing was blood. This CDR3 reads CASSLGQSMYEQYF. Here the CDR3 DNA reads TGCGCCAGCAGCCTCGGACAGAGCATGTACGAGCAGTACTTC.